Only one count was recorded for the clone carrying this T cell receptor (beta chain). Trimming cost V 6 bases and J 1 base; bases outside gene matches: 5. Germline values: CDR1 MNHEY, CDR2 SVGEGT. The CDR3 loop spans 14 amino acids. The treatment denotes: some 20 received Ad26.COV2.S at low or high dose, single or two shots; about 5 received placebo; per-sample allocation not given. Sample collection was performed on day 63 after the first vaccine or placebo injection. The entry originates in a study of Ad26.COV2.S vaccination and SARS-CoV-2 variants. Sequencing was performed with immunoSEQ multiplex PCR; in TCRdb, only in-frame clones are kept and a portion is missing. The sample carries 290,000 or so clones, 87% recorded once.

The material was peripheral blood, obtained in a trial of Ad26.COV2.S vaccine versus placebo. This clonotype was obtained from a person between 18 and 65 years old who received the Ad26.COV2.S COVID-19 vaccine or a placebo. V gene TRBV6-2 or TRBV6-3 combines with J gene TRBJ1-1; TRBD1 aligns across 7 bases. The CDR3 sequence: CASSRRTGNTEAFF. The CDR3 region has the DNA TGTGCCAGCAGCCGAAGGACAGGGAACACTGAAGCTTTCTTT.